A selection of T cell receptor beta chains follows, all from one sample in a study of read filtering for tumor transcriptome and immune sequencing. MiXCR, applied by TCRdb to the reads, yields one record per CDR3 protein. The sample lists around 48,000 distinct CDR3 sequences; roughly 19% were seen once. The material sequenced was a population of CD138-negative cells sorted from bone marrow. The receptors derive from a donor aged 40 or older with multiple myeloma. The CDR3 runs from the conserved cysteine through the conserved F or W. D genes are given only for firm matches. Rows may omit the clone size; those that give it use once, few, many or a size class.

v_call	j_call	clone_size	d_call	cdr3_aa	cdr3_nt
TRBV18	TRBJ1-1	many	TRBD1	CASSYRGEGTEAFF	TGTGCCAGCTCCTACAGGGGAGAAGGGACTGAAGCTTTCTTT
TRBV12-3/TRBV12-4	TRBJ1-2	many	TRBD1	CASGRGQDYGYTF	TGTGCCTCAGGTCGGGGACAGGACTATGGCTACACCTTC
TRBV3-1	TRBJ2-5	many	TRBD1	CASSYGTGEETQYF	TGTGCCAGCAGCTACGGGACAGGGGAAGAGACCCAGTACTTC
TRBV19	TRBJ1-1	once	-	CASPYQAFF	TGTGCCAGCCCCTATCAAGCTTTCTTT
TRBV11-3	TRBJ1-4	many	-	CASSSVGTADDLFF	TGTGCCAGCAGCTCCGTGGGGACGGCAGACGATCTGTTTTTT
TRBV10-2	TRBJ1-1	-	-	CASKELNTEAFF	TGCGCCAGCAAAGAGCTGAACACTGAAGCTTTCTTT
TRBV30	TRBJ2-3	many	-	CAWSGGEGSTDTQYF	TGTGCCTGGAGTGGCGGGGAAGGTAGCACAGATACGCAGTATTTT
TRBV7-6	TRBJ1-5	many	-	CASSSHEDQPQHF	TGTGCCAGCAGCTCCCACGAAGATCAGCCCCAGCATTTT
TRBV12-3/TRBV12-4	TRBJ2-2	many	TRBD2	CASTKGLAGGIGELFF	TGTGCCAGCACCAAGGGACTAGCGGGAGGAATCGGGGAGCTGTTTTTT
TRBV3-1	TRBJ1-1	-	TRBD1	CASSPWTGARRNTEAFF	TGTGCCAGCAGCCCTTGGACAGGGGCGAGGCGGAACACTGAAGCCTTCTTT
TRBV15	TRBJ2-1	many	-	CATSRERDPNNEQFF	TGTGCCACCAGCAGAGAGAGGGACCCTAACAATGAGCAGTTCTTC
TRBV18	TRBJ2-2	-	TRBD1	CASSPGTGGRTGELFF	TGTGCCAGCTCCCCCGGGACAGGGGGCAGGACCGGGGAGCTGTTTTTT
TRBV19	TRBJ2-7	many	TRBD1	CATSRRQGSDEQYF	TGTGCCACCAGTCGAAGACAGGGAAGCGACGAGCAGTACTTC
TRBV20-1	TRBJ1-2	-	-	CSAPDNKYGYTF	TGCAGTGCTCCGGACAACAAGTATGGCTACACCTTC
TRBV7-2	TRBJ1-4	many	-	CASSLQQKLFF	TGTGCCAGCAGCCTTCAGCAAAAACTGTTTTTT
TRBV5-6	TRBJ2-1	medium-sized	TRBD2	CASSSGTSGSNTF	TGTGCCAGCAGCTCAGGGACTAGCGGGAGTAACACCTTC
TRBV3-1	TRBJ2-7	many	TRBD1	CASSSFRDREQYF	TGTGCCAGCAGCTCATTCCGGGACAGGGAGCAGTACTTC
TRBV5-1	TRBJ2-7	-	TRBD1	CASSLEQGALYEQYF	TGCGCCAGCAGCTTGGAACAGGGGGCTCTTTACGAGCAGTACTTC
TRBV5-1	TRBJ2-3	few	-	CASSLNGGAGILGDTQYF	TGCGCCAGCAGCTTGAATGGAGGAGCCGGGATTTTAGGAGATACGCAGTATTTT
TRBV20-1	TRBJ2-5	many	TRBD2	CSAIRSREGLGTQYF	TGCAGTGCCATCCGATCACGGGAGGGCCTAGGGACCCAGTACTTC
TRBV7-3	TRBJ1-5	many	-	CASSLEGGNQPQHF	TGTGCCAGCAGCTTAGAAGGGGGAAATCAGCCCCAGCATTTT
TRBV7-2	TRBJ2-7	-	-	CASSQGGTRYF	TGTGCCAGCAGCCAGGGGGGGACGAGATACTTC
TRBV29-1	TRBJ1-1	many	TRBD1	CKGDREEAFF	TGCAAGGGGGACAGGGAGGAAGCTTTCTTT
TRBV11-2	TRBJ2-1	medium-sized	-	CASSTKGDSPQFF	TGTGCCAGCAGCACTAAGGGGGACTCACCCCAGTTCTTC
TRBV20-1	TRBJ2-7	-	-	CSARDNSYEQYF	TGCAGTGCTAGGGACAATTCCTACGAGCAGTACTTC
TRBV11-3	TRBJ2-1	-	TRBD2	CASSLEDPGLAGNEQFF	TGTGCCAGCAGCTTAGAGGACCCGGGACTAGCGGGAAATGAGCAGTTCTTC
TRBV20-1	TRBJ2-1	many	-	CSASNGFLRKNEQFF	TGCAGTGCTAGTAATGGGTTCCTTCGGAAAAATGAGCAGTTCTTC
TRBV7-7	TRBJ2-2	many	-	CASSPRLSGELFF	TGTGCTAGCAGCCCCAGGTTATCCGGGGAGCTGTTTTTT
TRBV29-1	TRBJ1-4	many	-	CSAAGHQGEKLFF	TGCAGCGCTGCGGGCCACCAAGGAGAAAAACTGTTTTTT
TRBV19	TRBJ1-2	many	-	CASNVAGHGYTF	TGTGCCAGTAATGTGGCAGGGCATGGCTACACCTTC
TRBV28	TRBJ1-5	few	TRBD1	CASRPSAGGGYNQPQHF	TGTGCCAGCAGACCATCCGCAGGGGGAGGGTACAATCAGCCCCAGCATTTT
TRBV24-1	TRBJ2-2	many	-	CATRSRGAGELFF	TGTGCCACCAGAAGCAGGGGTGCCGGGGAGCTGTTTTTT
TRBV12-3/TRBV12-4	TRBJ1-1	-	-	CASSLHEPGPKAFF	TGTGCCAGCAGTTTACACGAGCCGGGGCCCAAAGCTTTCTTT
TRBV19	TRBJ1-5	many	TRBD1	CASSIGGTGVGVPQHF	TGTGCCAGTAGTATAGGTGGGACAGGGGTTGGGGTGCCCCAGCATTTT
TRBV7-9	TRBJ2-7	many	TRBD1	CASSLRPRGPGEQYF	TGTGCCAGCAGCTTACGCCCCAGGGGGCCCGGCGAGCAGTACTTC
TRBV28	TRBJ2-5	many	-	CASSTRQLGTQYF	TGTGCCAGCAGTACGCGACAGCTAGGGACCCAGTACTTC
TRBV12-3/TRBV12-4	TRBJ2-6	many	-	CASRNTGSGANVLTF	TGTGCCAGCAGGAACACGGGCTCTGGGGCCAACGTCCTGACTTTC
TRBV20-1	TRBJ1-3	-	-	CSALGRAGNTIYF	TGCAGTGCTCTGGGCAGGGCTGGAAACACCATATATTTT
TRBV7-8	TRBJ2-7	medium-sized	-	CASSLALAEISYEQYF	TGTGCCAGCAGCTTAGCGTTAGCGGAAATCTCCTACGAGCAGTACTTC
TRBV7-6	TRBJ2-1	-	TRBD2	CASSPGLAGGLANERFF	TGTGCCAGCAGCCCGGGACTAGCGGGAGGGTTGGCGAACGAGCGGTTCTTC
TRBV5-1	TRBJ1-1	many	-	CASSSWGSNTEAFF	TGCGCCAGCAGCTCGTGGGGTTCGAACACTGAAGCTTTCTTT
TRBV12-3/TRBV12-4	TRBJ1-1	-	TRBD1	CASSQIQGVRTEAFF	TGTGCCAGCAGCCAGATACAGGGGGTAAGGACTGAAGCTTTCTTT
TRBV27	TRBJ2-7	many	TRBD1	CASRWGQGVYEQYF	TGTGCCAGCAGATGGGGACAGGGTGTCTACGAGCAGTACTTC
TRBV5-6	TRBJ2-5	-	-	CASSRRQTAGRETQYF	TGTGCCAGCAGCCGCCGACAGACGGCAGGACGGGAGACCCAGTACTTC